This T cell receptor beta chain was identified during a study of T cells after yellow fever vaccination. Study findings and constraints: On re-exposure, the response was weaker but peaked faster, at day 5 versus 15. A large majority of primary-vaccination clones showed up again after the booster (about 97% CD4, 88% CD8). One caveat is that FACS-sorted repertoires could contain abundant clonotypes contaminating from the bulk population.

TCRdb re-derived calls from the 5' RACE reads in MiXCR, one entry per CDR3 protein. Here the sample spans some 350,000 distinct CDR3 sequences, 11% being singletons. The V segment lost 2 bases and the J segment 7 bases; nucleotides outside the gene matches: 4. CDR1 and CDR2 (germline): SGHTA, FQGTGA. The CDR3 covers 14 residues. This clonotype came up a few times. Its antigen remains unknown. The sequences come from PBMCs, collected on the day of the first yellow fever vaccination. The chain employs TRBV7-3 and TRBJ2-2; 7 nucleotides line up with TRBD2. The clonotype originates from a man aged 18 to 35 who received the YFV17D yellow fever vaccine. The CDR3 protein is CASSLGGDHGELFF. The CDR3, as DNA: TGTGCCAGCAGCTTAGGGGGGGATCACGGGGAGCTGTTTTTT.